Each of the 17 T cell receptor beta chains below was sequenced from the same sample in a study of cytomegalovirus exposure and HLA in healthy donors. In the PCR, 60 Vbeta and 13 Jbeta primers were used. Data came from immunoSEQ multiplex PCR; TCRdb stores just in-frame clones and leaves some out. Of about 110,000 clones detected, 82% appear once; the ten largest clones hold about 1.6%. Sequencing was performed on PBMCs. All receptors come from a man aged 50 to 60 in good health and CMV-seronegative.

This CDR3 is CASTPRREETQYF. The CDR3 DNA reads as TGTGCCAGCACCCCGAGGCGTGAAGAGACCCAGTACTTC. V is TRBV6-6 and J is TRBJ2-5; D gene unclear. CDR1 is MNHNY and CDR2 is SVGAGI in the germline V gene (reference sequence). V was shortened by 7 bases and J by 3 bases, with 12 bases between the two germline ends. The CDR3 is made up of 13 amino acids.

As concerns this clone: Other DNA sequences from this sample encode an identical CDR3 as well. The chain joins TRBV5-1 to TRBJ2-3; tentative D call: TRBD2 (7 bases). Germline CDR1 reads SGHRS; CDR2 reads YFSETQ. Trimming took 0 bases from V and 5 from J, leaving 13 bases between them. The CDR3 extends over 15 amino acids. The CDR3 loop reads CASSLGGGGRDTQYF. The CDR3, as DNA: TGCGCCAGCAGCTTGGGCGGCGGGGGCAGAGATACGCAGTATTTT.

J is TRBJ1-1 and V is TRBV6-5; D is unresolved. The CDR3 runs to 13 residues. V lost 7 bases and J lost 1, with 10 bases in between. Germline CDR1 MNHEY, CDR2 SVGAGI. CDR3 region: CASTRGGNTEAFF. The CDR3 coding sequence is TGTGCCAGCACCCGCGGTGGGAACACTGAAGCTTTCTTT.

The J gene is TRBJ1-1, the V gene TRBV19; 9 bases agree with TRBD1. With V trimmed by 5 bases and J by 0 bases, 10 bases remained unmatched. Germline lookup yields CDR1 LNHDA and CDR2 SQIVND (reference sequence). CDR3 length equals 17 residues. The CDR3 DNA is TGTGCCAGTAGTTCACGACAGGGGGACTACATGAACACTGAAGCTTTCTTT. Translating gives CASSSRQGDYMNTEAFF.

As DNA, the CDR3 is TGTGCCAGCAGCCGGGGAGGGGACAACGATCAGCCCCAGCATTTT. It codes for CASSRGGDNDQPQHF. The chain carries TRBV6-5 and TRBJ1-5, with a tentative D call TRBD1 (6 bases). This CDR3 is built from 15 residues. Germline V gene lookup returns CDR1 MNHEY and CDR2 SVGAGI. The V end lost 6 bases, the J end lost 5 bases, and 17 bases lay between the germline ends.

This clone was found a few times. This sequence joins TRBV7-2 and TRBJ1-5; no definite D call. The germline gives CDR1 SGHTA, CDR2 FQGNSA. Trimming took 1 base from V and 4 from J, leaving 11 bases between them. The length of the CDR3 is 15 residues. The CDR3 region is CASSLDPGGNQPQHF. For the CDR3, the DNA is TGTGCCAGCAGCTTAGACCCAGGAGGTAATCAGCCCCAGCATTTT. Full variable domain (outside the CDR3, taken from reference TRBV7-2 and TRBJ1-5): GAGVSQSPSNKVTEKGKDVELRCDPISGHTALYWYRQSLGQGLEFLIYFQGNSAPDKSGLPSDRFSAERTGGSVSTLTIQRTQQEDSAVYLCASSLDPGGNQPQHFGDGTRLSIL.

The rearrangement links TRBV10-1 to TRBJ1-1; 7 bases line up with TRBD1. There are 15 residues in the CDR3. Germline values: CDR1 WNHNN, CDR2 SYGVQD (reference sequence). After removal of 5 bases from V and 6 bases from J, the junction contained 12 bases not matched to a gene. CDR3 in DNA: TGCGCCAGCAGTACTGGGCAGGGGGATAACCCTGAAGCTTTCTTT. Its protein product is CASSTGQGDNPEAFF.

The CDR3 nucleotides are TGTGCCAGTAGTTCCTCCACAGGGGGGACTGAAGCTTTCTTT. Translation: CASSSSTGGTEAFF. The chain employs TRBV19 and TRBJ1-1; 8 bases are shared with TRBD1. There are 14 residues in the CDR3. CDR1 and CDR2 (germline): LNHDA, SQIVND (reference sequence). The junction had 7 bases not matched to a gene; V was cut back by 5 bases and J by 5 bases.

Written as DNA, the CDR3 is TGTGCCAGCTCACTACAGGGGGCCCAAGAGACCCAGTACTTC. Its translation is CASSLQGAQETQYF. This chain uses TRBV18 with TRBJ2-5, with 9 bases that match TRBD1. Germline lookup yields CDR1 KGHSH and CDR2 LQKENI. The CDR3 contains 14 residues. After removal of 4 bases from V and 1 base from J, the junction contained 1 base not matched to a gene.

The genes are TRBV5-4 and TRBJ1-6, with TRBD1 matching over 9 bases. There are 15 residues in the CDR3. J gave up 7 bases and V 4 bases, and 6 bases lay outside the gene matches. CDR1 SGHNT and CDR2 YYREEE come from the germline V gene (reference sequence). The DNA for the CDR3 is TGTGCCAGCAGCGACGGACAGGGGCGAAATTCACCCCTCCACTTT. Amino acid sequence: CASSDGQGRNSPLHF.

This chain links TRBV30 with TRBJ2-3; no firm D call. V lost 4 bases to trimming and J lost 0 bases, with 8 bases between them. Germline CDR1 is GTSNPN and CDR2 is SVGIG (reference sequence). This CDR3 is built from 13 residues. CDR3 nucleotides: TGTGCCTGGAACTTTCTGAGCACAGATACGCAGTATTTT. This gives the protein CAWNFLSTDTQYF. Full variable domain (remainder filled in from reference TRBV30 and TRBJ2-3): SQTIHQWPATLVQPVGSPLSLECTVEGTSNPNLYWYRQAAGRGLQLLFYSVGIGQISSEVPQNLSASRPQDRQFILSSKKLLLSDSGFYLCAWNFLSTDTQYFGPGTRLTVL.

The rearrangement links TRBV15 to TRBJ1-4; D may be TRBD1 (5 bases). The CDR3 extends over 15 amino acids. V lost 0 bases to trimming and J lost 10 bases, with 15 bases between them. Germline CDR1 LNHNV, CDR2 YYDKDF (reference sequence). The CDR3 spells CATSREVGAGVKLFF. CDR3 nucleotides: TGTGCCACCAGCAGAGAGGTAGGGGCTGGTGTAAAACTGTTTTTT.

J is TRBJ1-2 and V is TRBV19; 9 bases line up with TRBD1. This CDR3 comprises 16 residues. Trimming cost V 5 bases and J 3 bases; bases outside gene matches: 10. Germline assignment: CDR1 LNHDA and CDR2 SQIVND (reference sequence). The DNA for the CDR3 is TGTGCCAGTAGTCCGACACTACGACAGGGGGACTATGGCTACACCTTC. Translating gives CASSPTLRQGDYGYTF.

V is TRBV20-1 and J is TRBJ2-5; D remains ambiguous. The germline V gene has CDR1 DFQATT and CDR2 SNEGSKA (reference sequence). Trimming stripped 6 bases from V and 5 bases from J, with 10 bases between. The CDR3 loop spans 11 amino acids. The CDR3 coding sequence is TGCAGTGCCCTTGATGAGGAGACCCAGTACTTC. It encodes CSALDEETQYF.

This clone was picked up one time. V usage is TRBV29-1 and J usage is TRBJ2-2, with D possibly matching TRBD2 (5 bases). The CDR3 has 12 residues. Per the germline V gene, CDR1 is SQVTM and CDR2 is ANQGSEA. V was trimmed by 7 bases and J by 8 bases, leaving 14 bases between them. The CDR3 sequence is CSAFNSAGELFF. Here the CDR3 DNA reads TGCAGCGCCTTCAATAGCGCTGGGGAGCTGTTTTTT.

The V and J genes are TRBV6-5 and TRBJ2-1; perhaps TRBD2 as D (5 bases). This CDR3 spans 14 amino acids. V lost 0 bases, J lost 3 bases, and 6 bases lay in between. From germline, CDR1 is MNHEY and CDR2 SVGAGI. The CDR3 DNA follows: TGTGCCAGCAGTTACTCGGCGGGCTACAATGAGCAGTTCTTC. This translates into CASSYSAGYNEQFF.

This clone was recorded a few times. V and J are TRBV7-9 and TRBJ2-5, with 7 bases aligning to TRBD2. Per germline, CDR1 SEHNR and CDR2 FQNEAQ (reference sequence). V trimming: 3 bases; J trimming: 5 bases; junction bases outside the gene matches: 6. CDR3 length equals 14 residues. The CDR3 DNA sequence: TGTGCCAGCAGCTTTAGGGAGGGAAGGGAGACCCAGTACTTC. It codes for CASSFREGRETQYF.